The present T cell receptor (beta chain) was sequenced within a study of cytomegalovirus exposure and HLA in healthy donors. Study results and limitations: Analyzed later, most CMV-associated TCR beta chains appeared HLA-restricted. For most TCR sequences rarity was the rule, although some public TCRs occurred in many donors.

Germline loops: CDR1 SEHNR, CDR2 FQNEAQ (reference sequence). The CDR3 has 13 residues. Notes on this clone: Antigen: not known. An end of the junction differs from the germline gene, which may be a read error.

Primers for the PCR totalled 60 Vbeta and 13 Jbeta. Libraries were prepared by immunoSEQ multiplex PCR; TCRdb keeps only in-frame clonotypes and omits some of them. This sample has about 170,000 clones; approximately 70% occur once, and the top ten carry 5.4%. This sequence originates from a young woman in good health and CMV-seropositive. Sequenced sample: PBMCs. This chain joins TRBV7-9 and TRBJ2-1, with D hard to call. The CDR3 region is CSSSLEWANEQFF. The CDR3 DNA follows: TGTTCCAGCAGCTTAGAGTGGGCCAATGAGCAGTTCTTC.